These 5 T cell receptor beta chains share one sample of origin, sequenced in a study of CD8 T cells in ankylosing spondylitis. TCRdb passed the 5' RACE reads through MiXCR, listing each CDR3 protein once. The sample has around 150,000 distinct CDR3 sequences; around 16% are singletons. The specimen sequenced was blood, either unsorted or a sorted T cell fraction (not recorded which). The source of these receptors is a male donor with ankylosing spondylitis or in good health (not recorded which).

This clonotype has a handful of counts. This chain uses TRBV29-1 with TRBJ2-3; 11 nucleotides match TRBD2. V lost 7 bases and J lost 9; bases outside the gene matches: 15. The germline V gene encodes CDR1 SQVTM and CDR2 ANQGSEA. This CDR3 is 15 amino acids long. Here the CDR3 DNA reads TGCAGCGCCGATGGGACTAGCGGCCCTGGGGACACGCAGTATTTT. This gives the protein CSADGTSGPGDTQYF.

This clonotype was detected ten times or more. The chain couples TRBV12-3 or TRBV12-4 to TRBJ2-7; D call uncertain. This CDR3 is 13 amino acids long. V lost 7 bases to trimming and J lost 0 bases, with 10 bases between them. CDR3 loop: CASKAQSSYEQYF. In nucleotides, the CDR3 is TGTGCCAGCAAGGCCCAGTCCTCCTACGAGCAGTACTTC.

This clonotype was seen more than once but under ten times. The rearrangement joins TRBV7-2 to TRBJ2-1; TRBD2 matches at 10 bases. CDR3 length equals 14 residues. Germline V gene lookup returns CDR1 SGHTA and CDR2 FQGNSA. Unmatched junction bases numbered 3, after V lost 5 bases and J lost 5 bases. Here the CDR3 DNA reads TGTGCCAGCAGCCAGGGACTAGCGAACAATGAGCAGTTCTTC. Its protein product is CASSQGLANNEQFF.

J is TRBJ1-1 and V is TRBV11-2; D call uncertain. The CDR3 has 14 residues. Between the trimmed V and J ends, which lost 1 base and 8 bases, there was a span of 14 bases. Germline V gene sequence: CDR1 SGHAT, CDR2 FQNNGV. CDR3 DNA sequence: TGTGCCAGCAGCTTAGTGAGCCGACTTGTCGAAGCTTTCTTT. It specifies CASSLVSRLVEAFF.

CDR3 protein: CARDSGTNTGELFF. CDR3 bases: TGTGCCAGAGATTCAGGGACGAACACCGGGGAGCTGTTTTTT. V and J are TRBV21-1 and TRBJ2-2; TRBD1, the table's D call, lacks a check against the DNA. TRBV21-1 is listed as a pseudogene. The CDR3 has 14 residues.